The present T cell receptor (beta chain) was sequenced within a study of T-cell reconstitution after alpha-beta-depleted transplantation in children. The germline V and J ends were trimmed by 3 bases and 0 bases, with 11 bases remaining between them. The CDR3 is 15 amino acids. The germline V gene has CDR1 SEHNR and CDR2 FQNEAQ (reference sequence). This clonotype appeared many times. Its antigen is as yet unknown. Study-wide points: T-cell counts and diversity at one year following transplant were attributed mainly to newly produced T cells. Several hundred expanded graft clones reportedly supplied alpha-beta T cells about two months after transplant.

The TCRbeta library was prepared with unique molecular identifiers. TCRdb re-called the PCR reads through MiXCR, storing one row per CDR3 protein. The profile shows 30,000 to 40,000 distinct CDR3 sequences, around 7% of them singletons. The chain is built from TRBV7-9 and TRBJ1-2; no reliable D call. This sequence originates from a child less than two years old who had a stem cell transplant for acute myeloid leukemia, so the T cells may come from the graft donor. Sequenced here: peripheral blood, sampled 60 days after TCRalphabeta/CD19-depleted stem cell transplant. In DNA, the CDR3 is TGTGCCAGCAGCTTGAGCAGCGGAGCTAACTATGGCTACACCTTC. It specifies CASSLSSGANYGYTF.